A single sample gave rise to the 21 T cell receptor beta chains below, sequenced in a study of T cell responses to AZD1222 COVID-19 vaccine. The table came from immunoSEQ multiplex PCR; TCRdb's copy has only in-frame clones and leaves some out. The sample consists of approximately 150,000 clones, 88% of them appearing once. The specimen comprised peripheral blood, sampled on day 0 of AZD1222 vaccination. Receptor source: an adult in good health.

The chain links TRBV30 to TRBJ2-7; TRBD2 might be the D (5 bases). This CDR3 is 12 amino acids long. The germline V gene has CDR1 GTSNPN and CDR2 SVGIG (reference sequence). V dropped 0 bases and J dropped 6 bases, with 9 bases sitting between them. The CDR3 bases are TGTGCCTGGAGTGTTGGAGGATCCGAGCAGTACTTC. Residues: CAWSVGGSEQYF.

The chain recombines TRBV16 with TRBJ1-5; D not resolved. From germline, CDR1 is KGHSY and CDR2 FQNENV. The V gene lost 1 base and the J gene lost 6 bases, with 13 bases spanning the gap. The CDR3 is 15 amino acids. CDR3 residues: CASSQWDRSGQPQHF. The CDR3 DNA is TGTGCCAGCAGCCAATGGGATAGGTCGGGTCAGCCCCAGCATTTT.

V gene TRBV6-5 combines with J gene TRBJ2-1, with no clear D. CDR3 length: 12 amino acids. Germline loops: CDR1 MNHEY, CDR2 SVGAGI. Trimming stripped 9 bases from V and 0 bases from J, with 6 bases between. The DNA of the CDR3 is TGTGCCAGGAGGAGCTCCTACAATGAGCAGTTCTTC. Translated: CARRSSYNEQFF.

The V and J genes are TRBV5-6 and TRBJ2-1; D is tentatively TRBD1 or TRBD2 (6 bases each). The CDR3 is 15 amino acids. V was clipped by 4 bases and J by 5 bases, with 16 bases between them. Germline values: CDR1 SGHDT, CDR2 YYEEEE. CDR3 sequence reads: CASSLEGGRDNEQFF. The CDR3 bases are TGTGCCAGCAGCCTCGAGGGGGGCAGGGACAATGAGCAGTTCTTC.

CDR3 bases: TGTGCCAGCAGCGCCTCGCGCGAGCCCCAGCATTTT. Amino acid sequence: CASSASREPQHF. V and J are TRBV5-8 and TRBJ1-5; the D is unclear. The V and J ends lost 4 bases and 8 bases respectively, with 10 bases between them. This CDR3 contains 12 residues. Germline loops: CDR1 SGHTS, CDR2 YDEGEE.

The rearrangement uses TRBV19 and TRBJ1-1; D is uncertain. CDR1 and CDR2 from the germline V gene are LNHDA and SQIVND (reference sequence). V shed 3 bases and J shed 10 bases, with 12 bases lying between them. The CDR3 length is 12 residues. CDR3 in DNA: TGTGCCAGTAGTATTTGGAGGTCGAGAGCTTTCTTT. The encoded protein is CASSIWRSRAFF.

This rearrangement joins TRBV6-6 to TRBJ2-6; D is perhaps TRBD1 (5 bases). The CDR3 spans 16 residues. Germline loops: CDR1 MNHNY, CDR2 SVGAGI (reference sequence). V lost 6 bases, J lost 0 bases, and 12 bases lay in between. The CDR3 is CASSLGQISGANVLTF. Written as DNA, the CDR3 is TGTGCCAGCAGCCTCGGACAAATCTCTGGGGCCAACGTCCTGACTTTC.

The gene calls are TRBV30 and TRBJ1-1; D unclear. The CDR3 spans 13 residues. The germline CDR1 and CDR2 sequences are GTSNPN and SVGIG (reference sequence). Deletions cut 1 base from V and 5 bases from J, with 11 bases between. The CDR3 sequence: CAWSDRGWTEAFF. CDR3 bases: TGTGCCTGGAGTGATCGGGGTTGGACTGAAGCTTTCTTT.

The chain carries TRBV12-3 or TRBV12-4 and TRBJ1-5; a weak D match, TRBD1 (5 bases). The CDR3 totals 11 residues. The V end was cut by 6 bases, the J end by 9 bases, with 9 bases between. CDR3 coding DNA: TGTGCCAGCAGGGGGCCAGGGCCCCAGCATTTT. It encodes CASRGPGPQHF.

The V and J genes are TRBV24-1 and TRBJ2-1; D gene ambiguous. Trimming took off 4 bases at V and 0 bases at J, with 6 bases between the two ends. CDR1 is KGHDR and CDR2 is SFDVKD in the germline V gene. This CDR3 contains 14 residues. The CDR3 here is CATSDLSSYNEQFF. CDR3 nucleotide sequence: TGTGCCACCAGTGACTTGAGCTCCTACAATGAGCAGTTCTTC.

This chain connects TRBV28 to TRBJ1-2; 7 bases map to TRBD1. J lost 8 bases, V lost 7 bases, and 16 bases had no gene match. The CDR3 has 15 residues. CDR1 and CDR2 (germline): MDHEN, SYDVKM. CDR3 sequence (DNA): TGTGCCAGCACATTAGCGGAATTACAGGGGACGGGCTACACCTTC. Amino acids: CASTLAELQGTGYTF.

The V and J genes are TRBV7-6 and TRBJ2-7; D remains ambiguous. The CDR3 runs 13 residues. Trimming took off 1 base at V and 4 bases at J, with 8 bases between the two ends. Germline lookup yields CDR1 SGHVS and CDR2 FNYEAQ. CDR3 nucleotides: TGTGCCAGCAGCTTAGGGTCCGGGTACGAGCAGTACTTC. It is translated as CASSLGSGYEQYF.

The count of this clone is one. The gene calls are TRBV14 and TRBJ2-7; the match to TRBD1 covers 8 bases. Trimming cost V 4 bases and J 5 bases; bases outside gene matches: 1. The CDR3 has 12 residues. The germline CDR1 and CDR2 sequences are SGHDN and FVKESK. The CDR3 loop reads CASSRDRHEQYF. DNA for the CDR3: TGTGCCAGCAGCCGGGACAGGCACGAGCAGTACTTC.

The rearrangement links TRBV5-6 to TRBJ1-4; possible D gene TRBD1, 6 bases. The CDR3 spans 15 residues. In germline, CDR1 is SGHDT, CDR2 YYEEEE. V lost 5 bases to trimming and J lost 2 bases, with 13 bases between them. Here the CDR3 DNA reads TGTGCCAGCAGACCCACAGGGAGGACTAATGAAAAACTGTTTTTT. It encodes CASRPTGRTNEKLFF.

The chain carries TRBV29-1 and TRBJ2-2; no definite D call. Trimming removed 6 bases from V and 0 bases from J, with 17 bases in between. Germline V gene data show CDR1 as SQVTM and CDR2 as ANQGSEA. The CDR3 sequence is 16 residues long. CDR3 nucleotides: TGCAGCGTGGTGGACGGTACCTCCTCGAACACCGGGGAGCTGTTTTTT. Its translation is CSVVDGTSSNTGELFF.

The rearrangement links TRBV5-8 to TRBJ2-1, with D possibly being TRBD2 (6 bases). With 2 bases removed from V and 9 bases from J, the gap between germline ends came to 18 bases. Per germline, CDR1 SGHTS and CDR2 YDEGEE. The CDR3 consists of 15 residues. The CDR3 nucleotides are TGTGCCAGCAGCTTTGGGCAGAGGGACTTGGGTGAGCAGTTCTTC. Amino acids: CASSFGQRDLGEQFF.

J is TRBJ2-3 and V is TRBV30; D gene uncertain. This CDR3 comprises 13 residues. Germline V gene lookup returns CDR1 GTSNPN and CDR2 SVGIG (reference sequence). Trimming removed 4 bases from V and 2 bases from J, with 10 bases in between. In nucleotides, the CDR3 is TGTGCCTGGAAAGCGCTTAACACAGATACGCAGTATTTT. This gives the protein CAWKALNTDTQYF.

Here the CDR3 reads CASSSGTAHYEQYF. Here the CDR3 DNA reads TGTGCCAGCAGTTCCGGGACCGCTCACTACGAGCAGTACTTC. V and J are TRBV11-3 and TRBJ2-7; TRBD1 or TRBD2 may be the D gene (5 bases each). Germline CDR1 is SGHNT and CDR2 is YENEEA. V lost 6 bases, J lost 3 bases, and 15 bases lay in between. The CDR3 contains 14 residues.

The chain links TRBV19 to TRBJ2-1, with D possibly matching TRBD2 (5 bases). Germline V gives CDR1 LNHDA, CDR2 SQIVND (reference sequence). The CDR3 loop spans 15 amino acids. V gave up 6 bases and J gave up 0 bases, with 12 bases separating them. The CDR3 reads CASRERRSSYNEQFF. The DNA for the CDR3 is TGTGCCAGTAGAGAGCGGCGGAGCTCCTACAATGAGCAGTTCTTC.

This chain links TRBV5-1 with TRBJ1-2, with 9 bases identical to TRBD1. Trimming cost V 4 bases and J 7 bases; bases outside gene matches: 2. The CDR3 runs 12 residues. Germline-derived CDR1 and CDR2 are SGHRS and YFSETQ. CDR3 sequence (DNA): TGCGCCAGCAGCGAGGACAGGGGTGGCTACACCTTC. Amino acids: CASSEDRGGYTF.

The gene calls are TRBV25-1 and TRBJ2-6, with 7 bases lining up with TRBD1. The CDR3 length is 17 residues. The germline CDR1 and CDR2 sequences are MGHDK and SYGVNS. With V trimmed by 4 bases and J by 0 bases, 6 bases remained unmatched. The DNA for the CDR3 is TGTGCCAGCAGTGCCCGGGGACAGATCTCTGGGGCCAACGTCCTGACTTTC. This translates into CASSARGQISGANVLTF.